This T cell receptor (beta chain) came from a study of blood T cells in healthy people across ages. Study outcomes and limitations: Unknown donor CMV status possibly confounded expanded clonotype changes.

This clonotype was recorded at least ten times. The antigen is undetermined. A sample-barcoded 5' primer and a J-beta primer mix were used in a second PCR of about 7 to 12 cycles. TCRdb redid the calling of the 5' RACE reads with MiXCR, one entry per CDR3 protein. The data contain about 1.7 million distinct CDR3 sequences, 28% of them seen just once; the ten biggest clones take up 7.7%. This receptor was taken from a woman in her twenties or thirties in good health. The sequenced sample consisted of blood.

The CDR3 is CASGGGGETQYF. The DNA for the CDR3 is TGTGCCTCCGGAGGTGGGGGCGAGACCCAGTACTTC. V usage is TRBV10-3 and J usage is TRBJ2-5; a weak D match, TRBD1 (6 bases). From germline, CDR1 is ENHRY and CDR2 SYGVKD. CDR3 length: 12 amino acids. V lost 11 bases to trimming and J lost 5 bases, with 15 bases between them.